The clone carrying this T cell receptor (beta chain) has a count of ten or more. This entry comes from a study of T cells in Graves' hyperthyroidism and ophthalmopathy. V lost 7 bases, J lost 2 bases, and 21 bases stayed unmatched. CDR1 and CDR2 from the germline V gene are LGHNT and FRNRAP. The CDR3 has 20 residues. RNA transcripts were the template for amplifying TCR beta CDR3 regions. The TCR CDR3 first-round RT-PCR relied on the HTBI primer set. From the multiplex PCR reads, TCRdb called clonotypes with MiXCR, one entry per CDR3 protein. Here the sample spans more than 500,000 distinct CDR3 sequences, around 15% being singletons. Investigators excluded patients with uncontrolled infection, other autoimmune disease, pregnancy or lactation.

This TCR was recovered from a woman in her 30s with Graves' hyperthyroidism. The sequenced material came from blood. The genes are TRBV12-5 and TRBJ1-5, with 9 bases fitting TRBD1. This CDR3 reads CASVPGTGSRGSAGNQPQHF. Written as DNA, the CDR3 is TGTGCTAGTGTTCCTGGGACAGGGTCAAGGGGGTCAGCCGGCAATCAGCCCCAGCATTTT.